These 31 T cell receptor beta chains came from one sample sequenced in a study of neurological immune-mediated disorders. One entry per CDR3 protein, called by TCRdb with MiXCR from the 5' RACE reads. The sample has about 31,000 distinct CDR3 sequences, 4% seen once. The source material was CD4+ T cells from blood. The source of these receptors is a woman aged 40 to 50 in good health.

In its sample, this clonotype was seen many times. V usage is TRBV20-1 and J usage is TRBJ2-7; 13 bases align to TRBD2. Germline-derived CDR1 and CDR2 are DFQATT and SNEGSKA (reference sequence). V gave up 6 bases and J gave up 2 bases; unmatched junction bases: 10. The CDR3 spans 16 residues. The DNA of the CDR3 is TGCAGTGCGGGGACTAGCGGGACACAGGCCACCTACGAGCAGTACTTC. It encodes CSAGTSGTQATYEQYF.

This clonotype is termed medium-sized. The chain combines TRBV5-1 with TRBJ1-3, with D uncertain. The V gene's germline CDR1 is SGHRS and CDR2 YFSETQ. The CDR3 contains 13 residues. V dropped 1 base and J dropped 0 bases, with 2 bases sitting between them. CDR3 coding DNA: TGCGCCAGCAGCTTGAACTCTGGAAACACCATATATTTT. Amino acid sequence: CASSLNSGNTIYF. Full variable domain (outside the CDR3, taken from reference TRBV5-1 and TRBJ1-3): KAGVTQTPRYLIKTRGQQVTLSCSPISGHRSVSWYQQTPGQGLQFLFEYFSETQRNKGNFPGRFSGRQFSNSRSEMNVSTLELGDSALYLCASSLNSGNTIYFGEGSWLTVV.

This clonotype has a count of ten or more. The V gene is TRBV4-1, the J gene TRBJ2-3; D gene unclear. From germline, CDR1 is MGHRA and CDR2 YSYEKL. This CDR3 region has 14 residues. Trimming shortened V by 0 bases and J by 4 bases, and 8 bases separated the two germline ends. The CDR3 DNA reads TGCGCCAGCAGCCAAGATTGGGGATCAGATACGCAGTATTTT. It translates to CASSQDWGSDTQYF.

This clonotype was observed many times. The chain has TRBV10-1 and TRBJ1-1, with D possibly TRBD1 on 6 matching bases. This CDR3 is built from 13 residues. The V and J ends lost 5 bases and 3 bases respectively, with 10 bases between them. Germline values: CDR1 WNHNN, CDR2 SYGVQD (reference sequence). The CDR3 is CASSTGLYTEAFF. The CDR3 DNA follows: TGCGCCAGCAGTACAGGGTTGTACACTGAAGCTTTCTTT.

This clonotype was seen ten or more times. The chain combines TRBV10-3 with TRBJ2-2; a weak D match, TRBD2 (6 bases). Germline lookup yields CDR1 ENHRY and CDR2 SYGVKD. Trimming shortened V by 7 bases and J by 3 bases, and 12 bases separated the two germline ends. The length of the CDR3 is 14 residues. CDR3 residues: CAITSSGDTGELFF. CDR3 in DNA: TGTGCCATCACCTCCTCGGGAGACACCGGGGAGCTGTTTTTT.

In its sample, this clonotype was seen many times. This chain uses TRBV7-2 with TRBJ2-7, with a tentative D call TRBD1 (5 bases). Germline CDR1 is SGHTA and CDR2 is FQGNSA. There are 15 residues in the CDR3. The V and J ends lost 6 bases and 3 bases respectively, with 18 bases between them. The CDR3 reads CASRINAGSNYEQYF. CDR3 DNA sequence: TGTGCCAGCAGAATAAACGCAGGGTCCAACTACGAGCAGTACTTC.

This chain joins TRBV12-2 and TRBJ2-2. TRBV12-2 is a pseudogene locus. CDR3 length equals 18 residues. In DNA, the CDR3 is TGTGCAAGTCGCCCGACGAGCATGACGCCCGCGAACACCCGGGAGCTGTTTTTT. This translates into CASRPTSMTPANTRELFF.

This clonotype was seen ten or more times. CDR3 DNA: TGTGCCAGCAGCTCCCTTAGCGGGAGGGCCAAAGAGACCCAGTACTTC. Translating it yields CASSSLSGRAKETQYF. The rearrangement links TRBV9 to TRBJ2-5; TRBD2 matches at 11 bases. Germline CDR1 SGDLS, CDR2 YYNGEE. There are 16 residues in the CDR3. The V and J ends lost 4 bases and 3 bases, in that order; junction bases with no gene match: 8.

This clonotype was seen repeatedly, ten times or more. CDR3 residues: CSAQPPSNQPQHF. The CDR3 DNA reads TGCAGTGCTCAGCCTCCTAGCAATCAGCCCCAGCATTTT. V usage is TRBV20-1 and J usage is TRBJ1-5; D is unclear. CDR1 is DFQATT, CDR2 SNEGSKA, per germline (reference sequence). The CDR3 runs 13 residues. Trimming cost V 5 bases and J 0 bases, with 8 bases left between them.

Comments on this clonotype: No DNA is shown, since the ends of the CDR3 on it are uncertain; the CDR3 is the one TCRdb lists. The rearrangement links TRBV5-1 to TRBJ1-1; the table's D call of TRBD1 was not tested on the DNA. Both ends counted, the CDR3 spans 22 residues. Germline-derived CDR1 and CDR2 are SGHRS and YFSETQ. CDR3 amino acids: CASSLIPGKETQYFGPGTEAFF.

This clonotype was observed at least ten times. The chain uses TRBV18 and TRBJ1-1; D is ambiguous. CDR1 KGHSH and CDR2 LQKENI come from the germline V gene. The CDR3 is made up of 12 amino acids. Between the trimmed V and J ends, which lost 6 bases and 6 bases, there was a span of 11 bases. The CDR3: CASSPDVSEAFF. The CDR3 DNA is TGTGCCAGCTCTCCTGACGTTTCTGAAGCTTTCTTT.

This clonotype appeared many times. The V gene is TRBV9, the J gene TRBJ2-2; 10 bases agree with TRBD2. This CDR3 has 15 residues. The V segment lost 6 bases and the J segment 4 bases; nucleotides outside the gene matches: 6. Germline V gene data show CDR1 as SGDLS and CDR2 as YYNGEE. The CDR3 DNA reads TGTGCCAGCAAGCGGTCTAGCGGGAGCACCGGGGAGCTGTTTTTT. Protein product: CASKRSSGSTGELFF.

This clonotype was found a few times. J is TRBJ2-1 and V is TRBV19; tentative D call: TRBD2 (5 bases). The CDR3 runs to 15 residues. Trimming removed 0 bases from V and 7 bases from J, with 13 bases in between. The germline CDR1 and CDR2 sequences are LNHDA and SQIVND (reference sequence). CDR3 nucleotide sequence: TGTGCCAGTAGTATAGATCATTCGGGGAATAATGAGCAGTTCTTC. It yields the protein CASSIDHSGNNEQFF.

This clonotype was seen repeatedly, ten times or more. The chain recombines TRBV12-3 or TRBV12-4 with TRBJ2-7, with D perhaps TRBD1 or TRBD2 (5 bases each). This CDR3 contains 16 residues. V was shortened by 5 bases and J by 0 bases, with 17 bases between the two germline ends. CDR3 nucleotide sequence: TGTGCCAGCAGTCCCTCGGGACGGAAGAGCTCCTACGAGCAGTACTTC. This codes for CASSPSGRKSSYEQYF.

This clonotype was counted at least ten times. The V and J genes are TRBV18 and TRBJ2-2; D unclear. The length of the CDR3 is 14 residues. V shed 2 bases and J shed 0 bases, with 4 bases lying between them. The germline CDR1 and CDR2 sequences are KGHSH and LQKENI. CDR3 loop: CASSPVTNTGELFF. CDR3 DNA sequence: TGTGCCAGCTCACCAGTAACGAACACCGGGGAGCTGTTTTTT. Drawing the rest from reference TRBV18 and TRBJ2-2, the complete variable domain is NAGVMQNPRHLVRRRGQEARLRCSPMKGHSHVYWYRQLPEEGLKFMVYLQKENIIDESGMPKERFSAEFPKEGPSILRIQQVVRGDSAAYFCASSPVTNTGELFFGEGSRLTVL.

This clonotype was recorded at least ten times. This sequence joins TRBV2 and TRBJ2-3; no reliable D call. The CDR3 is 13 residues long. Deletions cut 6 bases from V and 2 bases from J, with 9 bases between. The germline CDR1 and CDR2 sequences are SNHLY and FYNNEI. The CDR3 here is CASSYGHTDTQYF. The CDR3 DNA reads TGTGCCAGCAGCTACGGTCACACAGATACGCAGTATTTT.

This clonotype came up many times. V and J are TRBV18 and TRBJ1-3; D possibly corresponds to TRBD1 (5 bases). The germline V gene has CDR1 KGHSH and CDR2 LQKENI. The CDR3 sequence is 17 residues long. Deletions cut 4 bases from V and 0 bases from J, with 16 bases between. CDR3 coding DNA: TGTGCCAGCTCACTTGTCCGTGAGACAGCCTCTGGAAACACCATATATTTT. Protein product: CASSLVRETASGNTIYF.

This clonotype showed up many times. V is TRBV12-3 or TRBV12-4 and J is TRBJ2-7; D may match TRBD1 or TRBD2 (5 bases each). The ends were cut back, 2 bases at V and 6 bases at J, with 8 bases in the middle. The CDR3 consists of 12 residues. The CDR3: CASSLSGTEQYF. CDR3 sequence (DNA): TGTGCCAGCAGTTTATCAGGGACCGAGCAGTACTTC.

This clonotype was detected many times. This sequence joins TRBV18 and TRBJ1-4; possible D gene TRBD1, 5 bases. The CDR3 covers 13 residues. Trimming cost V 3 bases and J 7 bases, with 9 bases left between them. Germline CDR1 is KGHSH and CDR2 is LQKENI. The CDR3 nucleotides read TGTGCCAGCTCACCCCCGGGGGTTGAAAAACTGTTTTTT. Protein sequence: CASSPPGVEKLFF.

As concerns this clonotype: This may stem from a read error, because a much larger clone lies one nucleotide away. The chain combines TRBV3-1 with TRBJ2-7; D call uncertain. Germline values: CDR1 LGHDT, CDR2 YNNKEL (reference sequence). The CDR3 length is 12 residues. CDR3 sequence reads: CASSRTTYEKYF. The CDR3 DNA reads as TGTGCCAGCAGTCGTACTACCTACGAGAAGTACTTC.

Ten or more counts support this clonotype. The chain links TRBV6-6 to TRBJ2-3; 9 bases are shared with TRBD2. Germline V gene sequence: CDR1 MNHNY, CDR2 SVGAGI (reference sequence). Trimming took 0 bases from V and 3 from J; bases not matched to a gene: 7. This CDR3 is 17 amino acids long. The CDR3 region has the DNA TGTGCCAGCAGTTACTCGAACCTAGCGGGAAGGACAGATACGCAGTATTTT. Translated: CASSYSNLAGRTDTQYF.

Many counts were recorded for this clonotype. This chain links TRBV7-2 with TRBJ2-3, with TRBD2 matching over 9 bases. Trimming took 3 bases from V and 3 from J; bases not matched to a gene: 7. The CDR3 totals 16 residues. Germline V lookup: CDR1 SGHTA, CDR2 FQGNSA. The CDR3 protein is CASSLVPLAGTDTQYF. DNA for the CDR3: TGTGCCAGCAGCTTGGTTCCCCTAGCGGGAACAGATACGCAGTATTTT.

Many counts were recorded for this clonotype. The chain has TRBV11-2 and TRBJ2-3; TRBD2 matches at 7 bases. CDR3 length: 16 amino acids. The V segment lost 2 bases and the J segment 8 bases; nucleotides outside the gene matches: 13. From germline, CDR1 is SGHAT and CDR2 FQNNGV. The CDR3 spells CASSLYGGSLGGTQYF. In DNA, the CDR3 is TGTGCCAGCAGCTTATATGGCGGGAGCTTAGGCGGTACGCAGTATTTT.

This clonotype was seen many times. This chain uses TRBV27 with TRBJ2-3; D not resolved. CDR1 is MNHEY, CDR2 SMNVEV, per germline (reference sequence). This CDR3 has 15 residues. V was trimmed by 5 bases and J by 2 bases, leaving 14 bases between them. CDR3 sequence: CASSTPKGFTDTQYF. The CDR3 region has the DNA TGTGCCAGCAGTACCCCAAAAGGGTTCACAGATACGCAGTATTTT.

Many counts were recorded for this clonotype. In nucleotides, the CDR3 is TGCGCCAGCAGCCCTCAAGCGGGGTTCGAGCAGTTCTTC. This gives the protein CASSPQAGFEQFF. The rearrangement uses TRBV5-1 and TRBJ2-1, with TRBD2 matching 7 bases. The CDR3 runs 13 residues. V was clipped by 4 bases and J by 10 bases; unmatched bases: 8. CDR1 is SGHRS, CDR2 YFSETQ, per germline.

The sample holds many counts of this clonotype. V is TRBV20-1 and J is TRBJ1-4; D unresolved. This CDR3 has 11 amino acids. The germline V gene encodes CDR1 DFQATT and CDR2 SNEGSKA (reference sequence). Trimming pared 5 bases from V and 8 bases from J, leaving 9 bases between. The CDR3 region is CSAHSEEKLFF. As DNA, the CDR3 is TGCAGTGCTCACTCCGAGGAAAAACTGTTTTTT.

The sample holds many counts of this clonotype. The gene calls are TRBV7-6 and TRBJ2-3, with D hard to call. The CDR3 is 13 amino acids. V gave up 1 base and J gave up 6 bases, with 8 bases separating them. CDR1 and CDR2 from the germline V gene are SGHVS and FNYEAQ. The CDR3, as DNA: TGTGCCAGCAGCTTAGTGTTGTCGGATACGCAGTATTTT. This codes for CASSLVLSDTQYF. Combining the CDR3 with reference TRBV7-6 and TRBJ2-3 gives the whole variable domain GAGVSQSPRYKVTKRGQDVALRCDPISGHVSLYWYRQALGQGPEFLTYFNYEAQQDKSGLPNDRFSAERPEGSISTLTIQRTEQRDSAMYRCASSLVLSDTQYFGPGTRLTVL.

In this sample, this clonotype turned up many times. This sequence joins TRBV20-1 and TRBJ2-7; tentative D call: TRBD2 (5 bases). Germline values: CDR1 DFQATT, CDR2 SNEGSKA (reference sequence). The CDR3 has 14 amino acids. DNA for the CDR3: TGCAGGGACTCGCGGGCGGAGCGTTCCTACGAGCAGTACTTC. Amino acids: CRDSRAERSYEQYF.

At least ten counts were recorded for this clonotype. V usage is TRBV20-1 and J usage is TRBJ1-1, with a tentative D call TRBD1 (6 bases). Trimming pared 0 bases from V and 0 bases from J, leaving 14 bases between. Germline assignment: CDR1 DFQATT and CDR2 SNEGSKA (reference sequence). The CDR3 contains 16 residues. In nucleotides, the CDR3 is TGCAGTGCTAGAGATCCCCTCAGGGGCGTGAACACTGAAGCTTTCTTT. Protein sequence: CSARDPLRGVNTEAFF.

This clonotype was recorded many times. V is TRBV7-9 and J is TRBJ2-5, with TRBD2 identical over 9 bases. The germline V gene encodes CDR1 SEHNR and CDR2 FQNEAQ (reference sequence). The CDR3 sequence is 14 residues long. Unmatched junction bases numbered 8, after V lost 8 bases and J lost 4 bases. CDR3 DNA sequence: TGTGCCAGCTGGCTAGCGGGAAGCGGAGAGACCCAGTACTTC. Protein product: CASWLAGSGETQYF.

This clonotype is judged medium-sized. This rearrangement joins TRBV6-5 to TRBJ1-1; D is possibly TRBD1 (5 bases). V was trimmed by 5 bases and J by 4 bases, leaving 17 bases between them. In germline, CDR1 is MNHEY, CDR2 SVGAGI. This CDR3 spans 15 amino acids. The DNA for the CDR3 is TGTGCCAGCAGTACCGGGACGACTACATTCACTGAAGCTTTCTTT. As protein: CASSTGTTTFTEAFF.